Following are 30 T cell receptor beta chains from one sample sequenced in a study of blood T cell repertoires in COVID-19. The data were produced by immunoSEQ multiplex PCR, yet TCRdb's version contains in-frame clones alone and is incomplete. The sample lists about 84,000 clones; around 88% were seen once. The source material was peripheral blood. These receptors were collected from a man at least 80 years old with active or convalescent COVID-19.

This clone was seen only once. This rearrangement joins TRBV4-3 to TRBJ1-1; 8 nucleotides match TRBD1. V was clipped by 4 bases and J by 1 base; unmatched bases: 5. The CDR3 is 15 residues long. The germline CDR1 and CDR2 sequences are LGHNA and YSLEER. This CDR3 reads CASSPRTGWNTEAFF. The CDR3 DNA reads TGCGCCAGCAGCCCCCGGACAGGGTGGAACACTGAAGCTTTCTTT.

This sequence joins TRBV28 and TRBJ1-1; possible D gene TRBD1, 6 bases. Trimming cost V 10 bases and J 4 bases, with 19 bases left between them. This CDR3 spans 14 amino acids. Germline V gene data show CDR1 as MDHEN and CDR2 as SYDVKM. CDR3 in amino acids: CATFLPAGVTEAFF. CDR3 DNA sequence: TGTGCCACCTTCCTACCGGCAGGGGTCACTGAAGCTTTCTTT.

The genes are TRBV6-5 and TRBJ2-2; weak D call: TRBD2 (6 bases). The germline CDR1 and CDR2 sequences are MNHEY and SVGAGI. With 6 bases removed from V and 4 bases from J, the gap between germline ends came to 15 bases. The CDR3 is 15 amino acids. CDR3 amino acids: CASSYGTLSTGELFF. The CDR3 DNA reads as TGTGCCAGCAGCTACGGGACTCTTTCCACCGGGGAGCTGTTTTTT.

In its sample, this clone was seen a few times. The chain recombines TRBV7-3 with TRBJ1-6; 9 bases line up with TRBD1. From germline, CDR1 is SGHTA and CDR2 FQGTGA. V shed 2 bases and J 8 bases; nucleotides not matched to a gene: 1. The CDR3 consists of 14 residues. CDR3 loop: CASSLGTGYSPLHF. In nucleotides, the CDR3 is TGTGCCAGCAGCTTAGGGACAGGGTATTCACCCCTCCACTTT.

The chain joins TRBV5-1 to TRBJ2-7; 8 bases align to TRBD1. CDR1 is SGHRS, CDR2 YFSETQ, per germline. The V and J ends lost 1 base and 1 base, in that order; junction bases with no gene match: 1. The CDR3 runs 14 residues. The CDR3 DNA reads TGCGCCAGCAGCTTGCAGGGGGCGTCCTACGAGCAGTACTTC. This gives the protein CASSLQGASYEQYF.

By share, this clone ranks as medium-sized (0.01 to 0.1%). The rearrangement joins TRBV4-1 to TRBJ2-2; D may be TRBD2 (6 bases). The V end was cut by 0 bases, the J end by 0 bases, with 14 bases between. CDR1 is MGHRA and CDR2 is YSYEKL in the germline V gene. CDR3 length: 18 residues. CDR3 region: CASSQELRTTSNTGELFF. The CDR3 DNA reads TGCGCCAGCAGCCAAGAACTTAGGACTACCTCGAACACCGGGGAGCTGTTTTTT.

The chain joins TRBV28 to TRBJ2-2; 7 nucleotides agree with TRBD1. V was pared by 5 bases and J by 7 bases, with 7 bases of the junction left unmatched. CDR1 and CDR2 (germline): MDHEN, SYDVKM. The CDR3 spans 14 residues. The CDR3 protein is CASSPTGSVGELFF. The CDR3 DNA follows: TGTGCCAGCAGTCCGACAGGGTCGGTCGGGGAGCTGTTTTTT.

The chain combines TRBV4-2 with TRBJ1-5; no firm D call. Germline lookup yields CDR1 LGHNA and CDR2 YNFKEQ. The CDR3 extends over 16 amino acids. Trimming stripped 0 bases from V and 4 bases from J, with 13 bases between. The CDR3 loop is CASSQDGGALNQPQHF. In DNA, the CDR3 is TGTGCCAGCAGCCAAGATGGAGGCGCACTTAATCAGCCCCAGCATTTT.

V is TRBV18 and J is TRBJ1-4, with 7 bases fitting TRBD1. The V segment lost 5 bases and the J segment 8 bases; nucleotides outside the gene matches: 8. This CDR3 contains 14 residues. Per germline, CDR1 KGHSH and CDR2 LQKENI. CDR3 sequence: CASSEQGVEEKLFF. CDR3 DNA: TGTGCCAGCTCAGAGCAGGGGGTAGAAGAAAAACTGTTTTTT. Full variable domain (rest looked up from reference TRBV18 and TRBJ1-4): NAGVMQNPRHLVRRRGQEARLRCSPMKGHSHVYWYRQLPEEGLKFMVYLQKENIIDESGMPKERFSAEFPKEGPSILRIQQVVRGDSAAYFCASSEQGVEEKLFFGSGTQLSVL.

This sequence joins TRBV14 and TRBJ2-2; the match to TRBD2 covers 11 bases. Germline V lookup: CDR1 SGHDN, CDR2 FVKESK. The CDR3 sequence is 19 residues long. The V gene end was trimmed by 4 bases and the J gene end by 0 bases; junction bases not matched to a gene: 10. The CDR3 DNA follows: TGTGCCAGCAGCCTAGTCCTACTAGCGGGAGCGACGAACACCGGGGAGCTGTTTTTT. Translated, it gives CASSLVLLAGATNTGELFF.

CDR3 sequence: CASSSSGVSTDTQYF. The CDR3 DNA reads TGTGCCAGCAGTTCTAGCGGGGTGAGCACAGATACGCAGTATTTT. The chain combines TRBV28 with TRBJ2-3, with TRBD2 identical over 9 bases. V gave up 4 bases and J gave up 0 bases; unmatched junction bases: 2. CDR1 and CDR2 (germline): MDHEN, SYDVKM. The CDR3 has 15 amino acids.

This chain connects TRBV4-1 to TRBJ2-5; the D gene is possibly TRBD1 (5 bases). V shed 5 bases and J shed 0 bases, with 10 bases lying between them. The length of the CDR3 is 14 residues. Germline CDR1 and CDR2: MGHRA and YSYEKL. In DNA form, the CDR3 reads TGCGCCAGCAGCGCGTCAGGGTACCAAGAGACCCAGTACTTC. This sequence encodes CASSASGYQETQYF.

The chain couples TRBV6-5 to TRBJ1-2; D remains unclear. The V gene's germline CDR1 is MNHEY and CDR2 SVGAGI. The CDR3 spans 13 residues. V was clipped by 0 bases and J by 10 bases, with 12 bases between them. The CDR3 sequence is CASSYSPPIYYTF. The CDR3 nucleotides read TGTGCCAGCAGTTACTCGCCCCCAATCTACTACACCTTC.

This chain links TRBV28 with TRBJ2-1; 8 bases match TRBD2. CDR3 length equals 16 residues. Germline V gene sequence: CDR1 MDHEN, CDR2 SYDVKM. V was pared by 2 bases and J by 9 bases, with 12 bases of the junction left unmatched. Here the CDR3 DNA reads TGTGCCAGCAGTTTAGCCGGGGCCTATAGCGGGACTGAGCAGTTCTTC. This codes for CASSLAGAYSGTEQFF.

This chain uses TRBV24-1 with TRBJ2-5; the match to TRBD2 covers 14 bases. Germline V gene data show CDR1 as KGHDR and CDR2 as SFDVKD. The V gene end was trimmed by 7 bases and the J gene end by 2 bases; junction bases not matched to a gene: 2. The CDR3 is made up of 15 amino acids. The CDR3 DNA reads TGTGCCACCAGCAGGACTAGCGGGAGGCAAGAGACCCAGTACTTC. Protein: CATSRTSGRQETQYF.

This clone was detected a few times. The chain recombines TRBV27 with TRBJ2-1; 9 bases are shared with TRBD2. CDR3 length equals 17 residues. The J segment lost 3 bases and the V segment lost 6 bases, leaving 12 bases of the junction unmatched. Germline V gene data show CDR1 as MNHEY and CDR2 as SMNVEV (reference sequence). CDR3 in amino acids: CASRQNPSGMVYNEQFF. The CDR3 DNA follows: TGTGCCAGCAGACAAAACCCTAGCGGGATGGTCTACAATGAGCAGTTCTTC.

The chain is built from TRBV6-6 and TRBJ1-1, with D possibly matching TRBD1 (6 bases). The germline gives CDR1 MNHNY, CDR2 SVGAGI (reference sequence). Trimming took 2 bases from V and 5 from J, leaving 12 bases between them. This CDR3 has 14 amino acids. The CDR3: CASSYPDRTTEAFF. As DNA, the CDR3 is TGTGCCAGCAGTTACCCGGACAGAACGACTGAAGCTTTCTTT.

V is TRBV2 and J is TRBJ1-1; 11 bases agree with TRBD1. Germline V gives CDR1 SNHLY, CDR2 FYNNEI. V lost 2 bases to trimming and J lost 4 bases; unmatched junction nucleotides: 3. The CDR3 loop spans 15 amino acids. CDR3 amino acids: CASSELGTGGTEAFF. CDR3 coding DNA: TGTGCCAGCAGTGAACTCGGGACAGGGGGCACTGAAGCTTTCTTT.

This clone occurred a few times. The chain carries TRBV5-8 and TRBJ1-4, with D perhaps matching TRBD1 (5 bases). The CDR3 runs 14 residues. With 3 bases removed from V and 4 bases from J, the gap between germline ends came to 10 bases. Germline-derived CDR1 and CDR2 are SGHTS and YDEGEE. The CDR3 loop reads CASSSRVINEKLFF. CDR3 sequence (DNA): TGTGCCAGCAGCTCCAGGGTTATTAATGAAAAACTGTTTTTT.

This clone turned up a few times. An end of the junction does not agree with germline; a read error may underlie this. The genes are TRBV9 and TRBJ2-3, with TRBD1 matching over 7 bases. CDR3 length: 15 amino acids. Germline CDR1 reads SGDLS; CDR2 reads YYNGEE. The CDR3 sequence is CASRVTTGPTDTQYF. DNA for the CDR3: TGTGCCAGCCGCGTCACGACAGGGCCCACAGATACGCAGTATTTT.

This clone was picked up a small number of times. The chain joins TRBV18 to TRBJ1-1; a weak D match, TRBD1 (5 bases). Per germline, CDR1 KGHSH and CDR2 LQKENI. Trimming removed 5 bases from V and 6 bases from J, with 10 bases in between. The length of the CDR3 is 12 residues. This CDR3 reads CASSAGYAEAFF. CDR3 nucleotides: TGTGCCAGCTCAGCAGGGTACGCTGAAGCTTTCTTT.

In this sample, this clone turned up a few times. CDR3 coding DNA: TGTGCCAGCAGTTTGAACAGGGGGCTTAACTATGGCTACACCTTC. Translated: CASSLNRGLNYGYTF. The chain employs TRBV7-2 and TRBJ1-2; 9 bases agree with TRBD1. Unmatched junction bases numbered 6, after V lost 6 bases and J lost 1 base. CDR1 and CDR2 (germline): SGHTA, FQGNSA. The length of the CDR3 is 15 residues.

The chain has TRBV2 and TRBJ1-1; TRBD1 matches 8 bases. Unmatched junction bases numbered 8, after V lost 8 bases and J lost 0 bases. Germline loops: CDR1 SNHLY, CDR2 FYNNEI. The CDR3 covers 15 residues. The CDR3 DNA reads TGTGCCAGCCTAGGGACAGGAGGATTGAACACTGAAGCTTTCTTT. Translation: CASLGTGGLNTEAFF. Drawing the rest from reference TRBV2 and TRBJ1-1, the complete variable domain is EPEVTQTPSHQVTQMGQEVILRCVPISNHLYFYWYRQILGQKVEFLVSFYNNEISEKSEIFDDQFSVERPDGSNFTLKIRSTKLEDSAMYFCASLGTGGLNTEAFFGQGTRLTVV.

This clone was found once. The V call is TRBV9, the J call TRBJ1-4, with 8 nucleotides matching TRBD1. Germline loops: CDR1 SGDLS, CDR2 YYNGEE. CDR3 size: 15 residues. The V and J ends lost 5 bases and 8 bases, in that order; junction bases with no gene match: 11. The CDR3: CASSALDRGEEKLFF. In DNA form, the CDR3 reads TGTGCCAGCAGTGCCTTAGACAGGGGAGAAGAAAAACTGTTTTTT.

V and J are TRBV7-9 and TRBJ1-6, with 7 bases fitting TRBD1. Germline V gene data show CDR1 as SEHNR and CDR2 as FQNEAQ (reference sequence). This CDR3 spans 18 amino acids. V shed 5 bases and J 0 bases; nucleotides not matched to a gene: 10. The CDR3 here is CASSPNRGDSSYNSPLHF. CDR3 coding DNA: TGTGCCAGCAGCCCAAACAGGGGCGATTCCTCCTATAATTCACCCCTCCACTTT.

The chain recombines TRBV5-5 with TRBJ2-3, with 10 bases lining up with TRBD2. There are 15 residues in the CDR3. Germline CDR1 SGHKS, CDR2 YYEKEE (reference sequence). V lost 2 bases to trimming and J lost 3 bases; unmatched junction nucleotides: 3. CDR3 in DNA: TGTGCCAGCAGCTTAGCGGGGGGGCCGACAGATACGCAGTATTTT. Protein product: CASSLAGGPTDTQYF.

The chain uses TRBV9 and TRBJ2-3; 7 bases are a match to TRBD1. V shed 1 base, J shed 7 bases, and the junction held 9 bases outside the gene matches. The CDR3 sequence is 15 residues long. Germline V gene data show CDR1 as SGDLS and CDR2 as YYNGEE. This chain's CDR3 is CASSVFTGDTNTQYF. DNA of the CDR3: TGTGCCAGCAGCGTATTTACAGGGGATACGAATACGCAGTATTTT.

The CDR3 reads CASSYSGNTDTQYF. CDR3 coding DNA: TGTGCCAGCAGCTATTCCGGGAACACAGATACGCAGTATTTT. V usage is TRBV7-9 and J usage is TRBJ2-3; tentative D call: TRBD2 (5 bases). Germline CDR1 reads SEHNR; CDR2 reads FQNEAQ (reference sequence). The CDR3 runs to 14 residues. V shed 4 bases and J shed 2 bases, with 10 bases lying between them. Variable domain in full (rest from reference TRBV7-9 and TRBJ2-3): DTGVSQNPRHKITKRGQNVTFRCDPISEHNRLYWYRQTLGQGPEFLTYFQNEAQLEKSRLLSDRFSAERPKGSFSTLEIQRTEQGDSAMYLCASSYSGNTDTQYFGPGTRLTVL.

CDR3 amino acids: CASSQENRGMDTIYF. CDR3 bases: TGTGCCAGCAGCCAAGAGAACAGGGGTATGGACACCATATATTTT. J is TRBJ1-3 and V is TRBV4-2, with 7 bases lining up with TRBD1. With 0 bases clipped from V and 8 bases from J, the junction kept 7 bases outside the gene matches. In germline, CDR1 is LGHNA, CDR2 YNFKEQ. The CDR3 sequence is 15 residues long.

The chain couples TRBV11-2 to TRBJ1-2; 7 bases line up with TRBD1. Per germline, CDR1 SGHAT and CDR2 FQNNGV. The CDR3 consists of 15 residues. The V segment lost 5 bases and the J segment 4 bases; nucleotides outside the gene matches: 10. As DNA, the CDR3 is TGTGCCAGCAGCCCCTTAGACAGGGCAATCTATGGCTACACCTTC. Protein product: CASSPLDRAIYGYTF.